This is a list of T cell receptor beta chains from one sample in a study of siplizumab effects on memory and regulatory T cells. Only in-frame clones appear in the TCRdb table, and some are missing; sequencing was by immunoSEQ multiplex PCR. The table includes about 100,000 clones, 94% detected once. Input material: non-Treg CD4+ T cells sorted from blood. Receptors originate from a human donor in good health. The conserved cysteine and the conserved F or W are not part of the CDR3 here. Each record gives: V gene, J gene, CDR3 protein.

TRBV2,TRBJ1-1,ASNRQGAGTEAF
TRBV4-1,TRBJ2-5,ASSQAGGKREAFQETQY
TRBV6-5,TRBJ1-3,ASRPSRDGNTIY
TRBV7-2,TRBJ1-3,ASSLAVTSSGNTIY
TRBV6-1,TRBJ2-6,ASSEAGANVLT
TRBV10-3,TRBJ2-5,AISESLGNQETQY
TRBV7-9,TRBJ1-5,ASSLGTGDGQPQH
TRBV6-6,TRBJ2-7,ASSTGTGDYEQY
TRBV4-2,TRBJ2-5,ASSQDPENQETQY
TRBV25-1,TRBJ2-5,ASSDPGQGRETQY
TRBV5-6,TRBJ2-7,ASSLRAALLEQY
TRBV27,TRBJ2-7,ASSLAQGFEQY
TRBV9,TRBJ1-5,ASSGHGNQPQH
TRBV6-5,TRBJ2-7,ASRSSGSDSYEQY
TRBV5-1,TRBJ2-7,ASSLDRAYEQY
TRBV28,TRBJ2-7,ASSNSGQRYEQY
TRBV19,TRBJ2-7,ARSSGDLRYEQY
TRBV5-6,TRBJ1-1,ASSSNPGNAEAF
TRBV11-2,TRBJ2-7,ASSSQSEGGGNEQY
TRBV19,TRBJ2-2,ASRGFRGVTNTGELF
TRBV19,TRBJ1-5,ASSSRLRGGNQPQH
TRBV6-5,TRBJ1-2,ASSYSRGQNYGYT
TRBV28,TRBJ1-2,ASRRPERGFYGYT
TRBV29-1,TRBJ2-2,SVVDGPRDTGELF
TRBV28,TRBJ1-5,EGPTWQPQH
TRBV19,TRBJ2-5,ASRSTGGRIVETQY
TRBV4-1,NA,ASSQDQGRSYEQY
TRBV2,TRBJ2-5,ASRAVQFQETQY
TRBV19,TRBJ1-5,ASSIPPDRTPNQPQH
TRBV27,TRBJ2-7,ASSRTGTSFYEQY
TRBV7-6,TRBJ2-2,ASSLISSGSIGELF
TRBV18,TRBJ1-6,ASSGGDVPNSPLH
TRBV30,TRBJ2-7,AWTRTGGGEQY
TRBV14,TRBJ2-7,ASSQGRGQYYEQY
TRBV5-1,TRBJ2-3,ASSLLSPDTQY
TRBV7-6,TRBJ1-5,ASSVRIGDQPQH